The rows below give T cell receptor beta chains drawn from one sample of a study of blood T cell repertoires in COVID-19. Produced via immunoSEQ multiplex PCR; TCRdb's table is partial and in-frame only. Of around 100,000 clones listed, roughly 90% are singletons. The material sequenced was peripheral blood. The source is a man in his fifties with COVID-19, enrolled during active disease. Each CDR3 is given with its conserved first and last residue. A D gene is named only where the DNA matches it firmly. Size is stated for part of the rows, as once, few or many counts, or as a class when the clone is expanded.

CDR3nt: TGCGCCAGCAGCTCCTCCGGGACAGGGGTCAATGAGCAGTTCTTC
CDR3aa: CASSSSGTGVNEQFF
v_gene: TRBV5-1
j_gene: TRBJ2-1
abundance: NA
d_gene: TRBD1

CDR3nt: TGCGCCAGCAGCGCCACTAGCGGGGGGGCCCACGAGCAGTACTTC
CDR3aa: CASSATSGGAHEQYF
v_gene: TRBV4-3
j_gene: TRBJ2-7
abundance: NA
d_gene: TRBD2

CDR3nt: TGTGCCAGCAGCAACAGGGGACAGAACACTGAAGCTTTCTTT
CDR3aa: CASSNRGQNTEAFF
v_gene: TRBV7-2
j_gene: TRBJ1-1
abundance: NA
d_gene: TRBD1

CDR3nt: TGTGCCAGCAGACCCGACGGGGGGGTGACCGGGGAGCTGTTTTTT
CDR3aa: CASRPDGGVTGELFF
v_gene: TRBV5-4
j_gene: TRBJ2-2
abundance: NA
d_gene: TRBD2

CDR3nt: TGTGCCAGCAAGGAAACAGAGCCTAATCAGCCCCAGCATTTT
CDR3aa: CASKETEPNQPQHF
v_gene: TRBV2
j_gene: TRBJ1-5
abundance: once
d_gene: NA

CDR3nt: TGTGCCAGTAGAATGGGCCCAGACTACGAGCAGTACTTC
CDR3aa: CASRMGPDYEQYF
v_gene: TRBV19
j_gene: TRBJ2-7
abundance: NA
d_gene: NA

CDR3nt: TGCGCCAGCAGCTGGACCGAACAGGGGACTTTGGGTGAGCAGTACTTC
CDR3aa: CASSWTEQGTLGEQYF
v_gene: TRBV5-1
j_gene: TRBJ2-7
abundance: NA
d_gene: NA

CDR3nt: TGTGCCAGCAGCTTAGCGGTCAGGGGGGCATCGGGGGCCAACGTCCTGACTTTC
CDR3aa: CASSLAVRGASGANVLTF
v_gene: TRBV7-2
j_gene: TRBJ2-6
abundance: once
d_gene: NA

CDR3nt: TGTGCCAGCAGTATTAACAGGAACACTGAAGCTTTCTTT
CDR3aa: CASSINRNTEAFF
v_gene: TRBV6-4
j_gene: TRBJ1-1
abundance: NA
d_gene: NA

CDR3nt: TGTGCCACCAGCGGACGGACACGGAATAATGAAAAACTGTTTTTT
CDR3aa: CATSGRTRNNEKLFF
v_gene: TRBV15
j_gene: TRBJ1-4
abundance: NA
d_gene: NA

CDR3nt: TGTGCCAGCAGTGCCGTCTCGTGGGCCGGTGAAGCTTTCTTT
CDR3aa: CASSAVSWAGEAFF
v_gene: TRBV27
j_gene: TRBJ1-1
abundance: once
d_gene: NA

CDR3nt: TGTGCCAGCAGCAGAGTTAGCGGAGGGAGTGATGAGCAGTTCTTC
CDR3aa: CASSRVSGGSDEQFF
v_gene: TRBV11-3
j_gene: TRBJ2-1
abundance: NA
d_gene: NA